This TCR beta chain was profiled in a study of technical replicates of blood from a handful of donors. Here immunoSEQ multiplex PCR was the method, and the copy in TCRdb shows in-frame clones only, minus some. Seen here are approximately 82,000 clones, under 95% observed once, and the top ten hold roughly 0.27%. The clonotype was recovered from a human donor in good health. The sample was T cells isolated from PBMCs.

For the CDR3, the DNA is TGTGCCAGCACCAACGTAGCGGGGGGGAAAGAGACCCAGTACTTC. Translating it yields CASTNVAGGKETQYF. V gene TRBV28 combines with J gene TRBJ2-5, with 11 positions matching TRBD2. The CDR3 is 15 residues long. Germline values: CDR1 MDHEN, CDR2 SYDVKM. V gave up 7 bases and J gave up 3 bases; unmatched junction bases: 7.